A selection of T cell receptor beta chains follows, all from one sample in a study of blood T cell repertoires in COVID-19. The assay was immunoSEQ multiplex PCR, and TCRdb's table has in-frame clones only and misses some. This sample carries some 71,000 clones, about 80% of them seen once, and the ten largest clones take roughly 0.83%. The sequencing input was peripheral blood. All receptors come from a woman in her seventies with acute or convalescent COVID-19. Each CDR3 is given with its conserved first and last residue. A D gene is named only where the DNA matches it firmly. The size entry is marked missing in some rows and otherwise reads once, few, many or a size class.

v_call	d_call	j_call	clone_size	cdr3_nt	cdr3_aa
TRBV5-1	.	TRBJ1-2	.	TGCGCCAGCAGCTTGTCAACAGGGACTGGCTACACCTTC	CASSLSTGTGYTF
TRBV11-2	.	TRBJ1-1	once	TGTGCCAGCAACACAGGGTATAGCACTGAAGCTTTCTTT	CASNTGYSTEAFF
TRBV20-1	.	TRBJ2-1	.	TGCAGTGCTAGTAAGCTTTTCGGCGGAGGTAGTGAGCAGTTCTTC	CSASKLFGGGSEQFF
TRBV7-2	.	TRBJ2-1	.	TGTGCCAGCAGCCCCTCGACAGCGTACAATGAGCAGTTCTTC	CASSPSTAYNEQFF
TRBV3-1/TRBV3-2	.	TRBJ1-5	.	TGTGCCAGCAGCCAAGATTCCCTCCTTGGCCAGCCCCAGCATTTT	CASSQDSLLGQPQHF
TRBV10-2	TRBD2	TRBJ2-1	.	TGCGCCAGCAGAATCTCCGGGACTAGCGGTGAGCAGTTCTTC	CASRISGTSGEQFF
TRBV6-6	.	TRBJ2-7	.	TGTGCCAGCAGTTTTACCGGGACTCCCACCTACGAGCAGTACTTC	CASSFTGTPTYEQYF
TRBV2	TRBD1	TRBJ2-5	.	TGTGCCAGCAGAGCGGACAGGGTCTTGCGAGAGACCCAGTACTTC	CASRADRVLRETQYF
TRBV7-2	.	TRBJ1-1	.	TGTGCCAGCAGGGACCAGGGTGGGGCGATGAACACTGAAGCTTTCTTT	CASRDQGGAMNTEAFF
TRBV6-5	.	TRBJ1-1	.	TGTGCCCTCCATCCCCCCAGCGGTGAAGCTTTCTTT	CALHPPSGEAFF
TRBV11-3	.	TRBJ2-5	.	TGTGCCAGCAGCCTATCGGCCAGGGGACAAGAGACCCAGTACTTC	CASSLSARGQETQYF
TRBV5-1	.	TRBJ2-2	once	TGCGCCAGCAGCTTTGAGGGAGGGAACACCGGGGAGCTGTTTTTT	CASSFEGGNTGELFF
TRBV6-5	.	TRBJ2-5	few	TGTGCCAGCAGTTATGGAAGATCGGGAGAGACCCAGTACTTC	CASSYGRSGETQYF
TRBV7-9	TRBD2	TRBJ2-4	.	TGTGCCAGCAGCTTCCCGGGACTAGAGGGAAACATTCAGTACTTC	CASSFPGLEGNIQYF
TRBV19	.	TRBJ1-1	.	TGTGCCAGTAGTTCTAACCTGCGGACTGAAGCTTTCTTT	CASSSNLRTEAFF
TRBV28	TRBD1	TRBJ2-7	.	TGTGCCAGCAGATACCCGGGACAGGGGTCTGGGGAGCAGTACTTC	CASRYPGQGSGEQYF
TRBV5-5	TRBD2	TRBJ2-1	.	TGTGCCAGCAGCTTGTCTAGCGGGGCCGGGCGCTCCTACAATGAGCAGTTCTTC	CASSLSSGAGRSYNEQFF
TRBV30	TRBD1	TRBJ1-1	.	TGTGCCTGGAGCCTCGGACAGGGCGCTGAAGCTTTCTTT	CAWSLGQGAEAFF
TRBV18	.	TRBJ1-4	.	TGTGCCAGCTCACCAGGAGGGCCCGGGACTAATGAAAAACTGTTTTTT	CASSPGGPGTNEKLFF
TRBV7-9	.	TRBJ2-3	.	TGTGCCAGCAGCTTAGCCCTAGGCGATAGCACAGATACGCAGTATTTT	CASSLALGDSTDTQYF
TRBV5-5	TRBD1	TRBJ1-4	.	TGTGCCAGCAGCGCGACAGGGGATGAAAAACTGTTTTTT	CASSATGDEKLFF
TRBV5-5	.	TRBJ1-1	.	TGTGCCAGCAGCTGGGGCGCCATGAACACTGAAGCTTTCTTT	CASSWGAMNTEAFF
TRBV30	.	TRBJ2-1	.	TGTGCCTGGAGTGTGGCGGGTAGCTCCTACAATGAGCAGTTCTTC	CAWSVAGSSYNEQFF
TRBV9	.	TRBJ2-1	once	TGTGCCAGCAGCGTGGCCGCGGAAACCTACAATGAGCAGTTCTTC	CASSVAAETYNEQFF
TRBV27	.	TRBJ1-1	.	TGTGCCAGCAGTGTCTGGGGAGAAAACACTGAAGCTTTCTTT	CASSVWGENTEAFF
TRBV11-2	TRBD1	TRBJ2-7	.	TGTGCCAGCAGCTTACAGGGGGCCGGCGAGCAGTACTTC	CASSLQGAGEQYF
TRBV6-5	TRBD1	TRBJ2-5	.	TGTGCCAGCAGCCTCGGGACAGAACAAGAGACCCAGTACTTC	CASSLGTEQETQYF
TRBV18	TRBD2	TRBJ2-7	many	TGTGCCAGCTCACTGTCGAACGGGGGGTCCTACGAGCAGTACTTC	CASSLSNGGSYEQYF
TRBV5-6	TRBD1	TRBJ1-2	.	TGTGCCAGCAGCGACGCCGGGACAGGGCTCTATGGCTACACCTTC	CASSDAGTGLYGYTF
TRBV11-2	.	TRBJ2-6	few	TGTGCCAGCAGCTTAGGGGGAACAGGATCTGGGGCCAACGTCCTGACTTTC	CASSLGGTGSGANVLTF
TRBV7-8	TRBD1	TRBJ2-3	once	TGTGCCAGCAGCTTAGCCTGGGACAGGGGGATATATACGCAGTATTTT	CASSLAWDRGIYTQYF
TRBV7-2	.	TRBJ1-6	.	TGTGCCAGCAGCTTACCAGGGCTCCCCCTCCACTTT	CASSLPGLPLHF
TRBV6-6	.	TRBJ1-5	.	TGTGCCAGCAGCTCCGGACTAGGAACCTCCAATCAGCCCCAGCATTTT	CASSSGLGTSNQPQHF
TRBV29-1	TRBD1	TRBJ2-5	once	TGCAGCGTCGGTAAAGGGGGCGAGGAGACCCAGTACTTC	CSVGKGGEETQYF
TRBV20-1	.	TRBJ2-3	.	TGCAGTGCTAGTCGGACAGCGACAGATACGCAGTATTTT	CSASRTATDTQYF
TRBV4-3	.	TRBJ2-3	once	TGCGCCAGCAGCCAAGATCTTGGGGCTTCGGCCCCTAGCACAGATACGCAGTATTTT	CASSQDLGASAPSTDTQYF
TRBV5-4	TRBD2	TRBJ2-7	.	TGTGCCAGCAGCAGGACTAGCGACATATCCTACGAGCAGTACTTC	CASSRTSDISYEQYF
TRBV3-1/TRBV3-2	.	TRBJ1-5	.	TGTGCCAGCAGCCAAGACCAGGGACTGGGGGATCAGCCCCAGCATTTT	CASSQDQGLGDQPQHF
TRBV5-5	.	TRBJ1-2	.	TGTGCCAGCAGCTTAGGAGGAACCACTAACTATGGCTACACCTTC	CASSLGGTTNYGYTF
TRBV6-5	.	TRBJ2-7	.	TGTGCCAGCAGTAGAATGGTAGCTGCCGTTTACGAGCAGTACTTC	CASSRMVAAVYEQYF
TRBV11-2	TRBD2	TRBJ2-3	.	TGTGCCAGCAGCTTAGAACCTAGCGGGGGAACTAGCACAGATACGCAGTATTTT	CASSLEPSGGTSTDTQYF
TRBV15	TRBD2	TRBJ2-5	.	TGTGCCACCAGCAGAGATCTTAGCGGGACACAGGAGACCCAGTACTTC	CATSRDLSGTQETQYF
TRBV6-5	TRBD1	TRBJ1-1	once	TGTGCCAGCAGTTTCTGGACAGGGTACACTGAAGCTTTCTTT	CASSFWTGYTEAFF
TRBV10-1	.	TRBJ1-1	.	TGCGCCAGCAGTGAGTTTGAGTTCACTGAAGCTTTCTTT	CASSEFEFTEAFF
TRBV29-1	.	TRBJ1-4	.	TGCAGCGTTGCGGGAGGGTGGTCAACTAATGAAAAACTGTTTTTT	CSVAGGWSTNEKLFF
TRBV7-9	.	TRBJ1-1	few	TGTGCCACCAGACCGCAACCTGCCACAGGGCCCACTGAAGCTTTCTTT	CATRPQPATGPTEAFF
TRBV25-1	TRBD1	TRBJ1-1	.	TGTGCCAGCAGTGTATCCGGGACAGGGGTCCCGAACACTGAAGCTTTCTTT	CASSVSGTGVPNTEAFF
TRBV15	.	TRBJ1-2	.	TGTGCCACCAGCAGAGATGAGGATAGGGACATCTATGGCTACACCTTC	CATSRDEDRDIYGYTF
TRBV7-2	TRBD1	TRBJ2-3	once	TGTGCCAGCAGCGGTAGCGGGACAGGGGCTGGAGATACGCAGTATTTT	CASSGSGTGAGDTQYF
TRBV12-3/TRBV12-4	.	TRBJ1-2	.	TGTGCCAGCAGCCTTGACAGTGCTTATGGCTACACCTTC	CASSLDSAYGYTF
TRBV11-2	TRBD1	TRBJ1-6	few	TGTGCCAGCAGCTTAACGGAGACAGGGGGTTCACCCCTCCACTTT	CASSLTETGGSPLHF
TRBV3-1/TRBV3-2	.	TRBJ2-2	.	TGTGCCAGCAGCCAACTAGCGTTCGTGGACACCGGGGAGCTGTTTTTT	CASSQLAFVDTGELFF
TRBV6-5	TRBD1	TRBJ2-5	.	TGTGCCAGCAGTCCCCTGAGAGGGGGCGAGACCCAGTACTTC	CASSPLRGGETQYF
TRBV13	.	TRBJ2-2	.	TGTGCCAGCAGCCCGAAGACAGGGAACACCGGGGAGCTGTTTTTT	CASSPKTGNTGELFF
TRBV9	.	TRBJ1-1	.	TGTGCCAGCAGCGTAGCTGTGAACACTGAAGCTTTCTTT	CASSVAVNTEAFF
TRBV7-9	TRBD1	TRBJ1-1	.	TGTGCCAGCAGCTTAGATCGGGGACAGGGGGACACTGAAGCTTTCTTT	CASSLDRGQGDTEAFF
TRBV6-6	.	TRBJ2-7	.	TGTGCCAGCAGACTTAGCGGCGATTCCTACGAGCAGTACTTC	CASRLSGDSYEQYF